These 32 T cell receptor beta chains came from one sample sequenced in a study of post-analysis software for immune sequencing data. Study-level results: Five or six TRBV segments were significantly more frequent in patients than in controls. TRBV5-6, TRBV5-1 and TRBV20-1 were among these segments.

No antigen has been assigned to these receptors. The authors incorporated unique molecular identifiers into the TCR beta cDNA libraries. Using its own MiXCR run on the PCR reads, TCRdb lists one record per CDR3 protein. The table records about 810,000 distinct CDR3 sequences, 53% of them present only once. The sample taken for sequencing was blood. Receptors were obtained from a girl aged 5-17 years with multiple sclerosis.

V usage is TRBV12-3 or TRBV12-4 and J usage is TRBJ2-7, with D perhaps TRBD2 (6 bases). Trimming took 5 bases from V and 1 from J, leaving 15 bases between them. CDR3 length equals 15 residues. The CDR3 nucleotides are TGTGCCAGCAGTCTCGTGGAGGGGCAATCCTACGAGCAGTACTTC. This codes for CASSLVEGQSYEQYF.

The gene calls are TRBV12-3 or TRBV12-4 and TRBJ2-1, with D hard to call. The CDR3 is 14 residues long. Trimming took 3 bases from V and 9 from J, leaving 15 bases between them. CDR3 region: CASSFHGSRSEQFF. The DNA of the CDR3 is TGTGCCAGCAGTTTCCATGGGTCGAGGAGTGAGCAGTTCTTC.

This rearrangement joins TRBV5-5 to TRBJ2-7; 13 bases map to TRBD2. This CDR3 is 15 amino acids long. Looked up from germline, CDR1 is SGHKS and CDR2 is YYEKEE (reference sequence). V was clipped by 3 bases and J by 3 bases; unmatched bases: 3. CDR3 residues: CASSYRTSGSYEQYF. The CDR3 DNA follows: TGTGCCAGCAGCTATAGGACTAGCGGGAGCTACGAGCAGTACTTC. Full variable domain (remainder filled in from reference TRBV5-5 and TRBJ2-7): DAGVTQSPTHLIKTRGQQVTLRCSPISGHKSVSWYQQVLGQGPQFIFQYYEKEERGRGNFPDRFSARQFPNYSSELNVNALLLGDSALYLCASSYRTSGSYEQYFGPGTRLTVT.

This clonotype was observed a single time. The J gene is TRBJ2-5, the V gene TRBV19, with 12 nucleotides matching TRBD2. Per germline, CDR1 LNHDA and CDR2 SQIVND (reference sequence). Trimming at V came to 6 bases and at J to 11 bases, leaving 16 bases not matched to a gene. The CDR3 has 16 residues. The DNA for the CDR3 is TGTGCCAGTAGCCGAAGGACTAGCGGGAACCAAAATGAGCAGTACTTC. This codes for CASSRRTSGNQNEQYF.

In the case of this clonotype: Sequence at one end of the junction differs from germline and may be a read error. The V gene is TRBV4-1, the J gene TRBJ2-5, with D possibly being TRBD2 (5 bases). Germline V gene sequence: CDR1 MGHRA, CDR2 YSYEKL. The CDR3 has 13 amino acids. The chain's CDR3 is CASTQGAGETQYF. CDR3 bases: TGCGCCAGCACCCAAGGCGCGGGAGAGACCCAGTACTTC.

The genes are TRBV5-1 and TRBJ2-5; no definite D call. The end of the DNA fits TRBJ2-7 better, so the J call may be wrong. Per germline, CDR1 SGHRS and CDR2 YFSETQ. The CDR3 is made up of 12 amino acids. CDR3 in amino acids: CASSSASSEQYF. The CDR3 nucleotides are TGCGCCAGCAGCTCGGCTAGTTCCGAGCAGTACTTC.

The table lists this clonotype with a few counts. CDR3 in DNA: TGTGCCAGCAGCCTAGACAGGTATCAGCCCCAGCATTTT. Amino acids: CASSLDRYQPQHF. The gene calls are TRBV3-1 and TRBJ2-3; D might be TRBD1 (6 bases). The closer fit of TRBJ1-5 to the DNA end suggests the J call may be wrong. The germline CDR1 and CDR2 sequences are LGHDT and YNNKEL (reference sequence). CDR3 length equals 13 residues.

V is TRBV12-3 or TRBV12-4 and J is TRBJ2-4; maybe TRBD1 (7 bases). Trimming took 6 bases from V and 2 from J, leaving 14 bases between them. This CDR3 has 15 residues. CDR3 in DNA: TGTGCCAGCAGAAGTGCAGGGGGGACCAAAAACATTCAGTACTTC. Its protein is CASRSAGGTKNIQYF.

This chain links TRBV6-1 with TRBJ1-4; D unclear. With 6 bases removed from V and 11 bases from J, the gap between germline ends came to 16 bases. Germline values: CDR1 MNHNS, CDR2 SASEGT. The CDR3 consists of 13 residues. The CDR3 bases are TGTGCCAGCAGGGGCCCTTTCGACGGGAAACTGTTTTTT. Its protein product is CASRGPFDGKLFF.

J is TRBJ2-5 and V is TRBV29-1; maybe TRBD1 (6 bases). Trimming shortened V by 4 bases and J by 5 bases, and 11 bases separated the two germline ends. The germline gives CDR1 SQVTM, CDR2 ANQGSEA. The length of the CDR3 is 12 residues. Here the CDR3 reads CSVAYREETQYF. CDR3 bases: TGCAGCGTTGCGTACAGGGAGGAGACCCAGTACTTC.

The CDR3 protein is CASSLSGGGKETQYF. The CDR3 DNA sequence: TGTGCCAGCAGCTTGTCCGGGGGGGGGAAAGAGACCCAGTACTTC. J is TRBJ2-5 and V is TRBV5-4; 8 positions match TRBD2. J was trimmed by 3 bases and V by 1 base; bases with no gene match: 5. Germline values: CDR1 SGHNT, CDR2 YYREEE (reference sequence). CDR3 length: 15 amino acids.

This clonotype was counted a few times. The V and J genes are TRBV29-1 and TRBJ2-7; 12 positions match TRBD2. The CDR3 runs to 15 residues. Germline lookup yields CDR1 SQVTM and CDR2 ANQGSEA. Unmatched junction bases numbered 7, after V lost 1 base and J lost 6 bases. The CDR3 spells CSVEGLAGVFGEQYF. CDR3 nucleotide sequence: TGCAGCGTTGAAGGACTAGCGGGAGTATTCGGCGAGCAGTACTTC.

The gene calls are TRBV29-1 and TRBJ1-1; D unresolved. The CDR3 covers 14 residues. Looked up from germline, CDR1 is SQVTM and CDR2 is ANQGSEA. V was trimmed by 1 base and J by 1 base, leaving 10 bases between them. The CDR3 reads CSVEVWGKNTEAFF. CDR3 nucleotides: TGCAGCGTTGAAGTTTGGGGTAAGAACACTGAAGCTTTCTTT.

Concerning this clonotype: One end of the junction does not line up with germline, which may come from a read error. The gene calls are TRBV20-1 and TRBJ1-2; weak D call: TRBD1 (6 bases). Germline V lookup: CDR1 DFQATT, CDR2 SNEGSKA (reference sequence). This CDR3 has 13 residues. CDR3 in amino acids: CNANPDRPYGYTF. Written as DNA, the CDR3 is TGCAATGCTAATCCCGACAGGCCGTATGGCTACACCTTC.

The gene calls are TRBV5-1 and TRBJ1-4; TRBD1 is a possible D gene (6 bases). This CDR3 region has 15 residues. Germline loops: CDR1 SGHRS, CDR2 YFSETQ. Trimming cost V 7 bases and J 0 bases, with 13 bases left between them. CDR3 sequence reads: CASSGGYATNEKLFF. CDR3 sequence (DNA): TGCGCCAGCTCCGGGGGCTATGCAACTAATGAAAAACTGTTTTTT.

The genes are TRBV12-3 or TRBV12-4 and TRBJ2-7; D unresolved. The CDR3 consists of 15 residues. The germline V and J ends were trimmed by 5 bases and 6 bases, with 20 bases remaining between them. DNA for the CDR3: TGTGCCAGCAGTCCGCTGGGCCTTGCATCGGTCGAGCAGTACTTC. It encodes CASSPLGLASVEQYF.

The chain has TRBV5-1 and TRBJ2-3; 11 nucleotides agree with TRBD2. J lost 3 bases, V lost 4 bases, and 4 bases had no gene match. The germline V gene encodes CDR1 SGHRS and CDR2 YFSETQ. There are 15 residues in the CDR3. The CDR3 coding sequence is TGCGCCAGCAGCATTAGCGGGGGGGCGACAGATACGCAGTATTTT. Translating it yields CASSISGGATDTQYF.

This clonotype was seen a handful of times. The genes are TRBV29-1 and TRBJ2-3; a weak D match, TRBD1 (5 bases). The CDR3 is made up of 14 amino acids. V gave up 4 bases and J gave up 2 bases, with 13 bases separating them. The germline V gene has CDR1 SQVTM and CDR2 ANQGSEA. The CDR3 region is CSVVKGSITDTQYF. Written as DNA, the CDR3 is TGCAGCGTTGTAAAGGGGTCTATCACAGATACGCAGTATTTT.

This rearrangement joins TRBV29-1 to TRBJ2-4, with 10 bases identical to TRBD1. CDR3 length equals 13 residues. The V gene's germline CDR1 is SQVTM and CDR2 ANQGSEA. With V trimmed by 4 bases and J by 12 bases, 9 bases remained unmatched. The CDR3 sequence is CSVGQTGGGDQYF. The CDR3, as DNA: TGCAGCGTTGGGCAGACAGGGGGCGGAGATCAGTACTTC.

This clonotype appeared a few times. The rearrangement links TRBV28 to TRBJ1-1, with D hard to call. Germline CDR1 and CDR2: MDHEN and SYDVKM. The ends were cut back, 2 bases at V and 4 bases at J, with 20 bases in the middle. The CDR3 runs to 17 residues. CDR3 loop: CASSLGGGIHPGTEAFF. The CDR3 nucleotides read TGTGCCAGCAGTTTAGGTGGAGGGATCCACCCGGGCACTGAAGCTTTCTTT. The full variable domain, its missing parts supplied by reference TRBV28 and TRBJ1-1, is DVKVTQSSRYLVKRTGEKVFLECVQDMDHENMFWYRQDPGLGLRLIYFSYDVKMKEKGDIPEGYSVSREKKERFSLILESASTNQTSMYLCASSLGGGIHPGTEAFFGQGTRLTVV.

This rearrangement joins TRBV5-1 to TRBJ2-1, with 10 bases matching TRBD2. Germline V gene sequence: CDR1 SGHRS, CDR2 YFSETQ. Germline trimming cut 4 bases from V and 1 base from J; bases unmatched to any gene: 5. This CDR3 has 16 amino acids. DNA for the CDR3: TGCGCCAGCAGCCTACAAGCGGGAGGGTCCTACAATGAGCAGTTCTTC. It encodes CASSLQAGGSYNEQFF.

This rearrangement joins TRBV5-6 to TRBJ2-5; tentatively, D is TRBD2 (7 bases). CDR3 size: 14 residues. CDR1 is SGHDT, CDR2 YYEEEE, per germline. The CDR3 DNA reads TGTTCTGGGGGGGCGAAGATCTTCCCAGAGACCCAGTACTTC. Residues: CSGGAKIFPETQYF. Using reference TRBV5-6 and TRBJ2-5 for the parts outside the CDR3, the full variable domain is DAGVTQSPTHLIKTRGQQVTLRCSPKSGHDTVSWYQQALGQGPQFIFQYYEEEERQRGNFPDRFSGHQFPNYSSELNVNALLLGDSALYLCSGGAKIFPETQYFGPGTRLLVL.

V gene TRBV2 combines with J gene TRBJ2-1; 11 nucleotides match TRBD2. Trimming at V came to 6 bases and at J to 5 bases, leaving 18 bases not matched to a gene. Germline CDR1 and CDR2: SNHLY and FYNNEI. This CDR3 has 19 residues. The CDR3 protein is CASRRIGLAGGPRDNEQFF. In DNA form, the CDR3 reads TGTGCCAGCAGACGAATAGGCTTAGCGGGAGGGCCAAGGGACAATGAGCAGTTCTTC.

The chain joins TRBV7-9 to TRBJ2-5; TRBD2 aligns across 13 bases. The CDR3 is 16 amino acids. Germline assignment: CDR1 SEHNR and CDR2 FQNEAQ (reference sequence). V lost 1 base, J lost 5 bases, and 4 bases stayed unmatched. As DNA, the CDR3 is TGTGCCAGCAGCTTAGAGACTAGCGGGAGGTCGGAGACCCAGTACTTC. Amino acid sequence: CASSLETSGRSETQYF.

The V gene is TRBV5-5, the J gene TRBJ1-1; tentative D call: TRBD1 (5 bases). Trimming stripped 0 bases from V and 8 bases from J, with 11 bases between. Per the germline V gene, CDR1 is SGHKS and CDR2 is YYEKEE (reference sequence). The CDR3 loop spans 13 amino acids. This CDR3 is CASSLVRGGEAFF. CDR3 nucleotides: TGTGCCAGCAGCTTGGTAAGGGGAGGAGAAGCTTTCTTT.

This clonotype was found a few times. The chain has TRBV7-2 and TRBJ2-3; 7 nucleotides align to TRBD2. Germline values: CDR1 SGHTA, CDR2 FQGNSA. V shed 0 bases, J shed 0 bases, and the junction held 3 bases outside the gene matches. This CDR3 has 16 amino acids. The chain's CDR3 is CASSLAGGSSTDTQYF. The CDR3 coding sequence is TGTGCCAGCAGCTTAGCGGGGGGGAGCAGCACAGATACGCAGTATTTT.

V is TRBV12-3 or TRBV12-4 and J is TRBJ2-5; D gene unclear. The V end lost 0 bases, the J end lost 0 bases, and 8 bases lay between the germline ends. The CDR3 is 15 residues long. DNA for the CDR3: TGTGCCAGCAGTTTAGCGCCGAGGTACCAAGAGACCCAGTACTTC. It encodes CASSLAPRYQETQYF.

The sample holds many counts of this clonotype. A junction end diverges from the germline sequence, so it may reflect a read error. V and J are TRBV7-7 and TRBJ2-5; TRBD2 matches 10 bases. The CDR3 covers 18 residues. Germline V gene sequence: CDR1 SSHAT, CDR2 FNYEAQ (reference sequence). Here the CDR3 reads CASSLAPGLAGARETQYF. CDR3 coding DNA: TGTGCTAGCAGCTTAGCCCCGGGCCTAGCGGGAGCCCGAGAGACCCAGTACTTC.

This rearrangement joins TRBV20-1 to TRBJ2-6; D ambiguous. The germline V and J ends were trimmed by 3 bases and 4 bases, with 7 bases remaining between them. Germline loops: CDR1 DFQATT, CDR2 SNEGSKA (reference sequence). CDR3 length: 13 residues. CDR3 in amino acids: CSASLAGANVLTF. Here the CDR3 DNA reads TGCAGTGCTAGTCTGGCAGGGGCCAACGTCCTGACTTTC.

As DNA, the CDR3 is TGCAGTGCCATTACTCCGGGACTAGCGGGAGGACATACGCAGTATTTT. It codes for CSAITPGLAGGHTQYF. The chain employs TRBV20-1 and TRBJ2-3; 15 bases fit TRBD2. Germline V gene sequence: CDR1 DFQATT, CDR2 SNEGSKA (reference sequence). The ends lost 6 bases at V and 7 bases at J; junction bases unmatched: 11. The CDR3 has 16 amino acids.

The chain couples TRBV7-6 to TRBJ1-1; D perhaps matches TRBD1 (6 bases). V was shortened by 5 bases and J by 4 bases, with 11 bases between the two germline ends. The CDR3 loop spans 13 amino acids. Germline values: CDR1 SGHVS, CDR2 FNYEAQ. The CDR3 nucleotides read TGTGCCAGCAGCCAAGGGGGACCCACTGAAGCTTTCTTT. Amino acids: CASSQGGPTEAFF.

This chain links TRBV7-9 with TRBJ1-4; no definite D call. The germline V gene encodes CDR1 SEHNR and CDR2 FQNEAQ (reference sequence). V gave up 1 base and J gave up 0 bases, with 12 bases separating them. CDR3 length: 17 amino acids. The CDR3 reads CASSLETGLATNEKLFF. CDR3 DNA: TGTGCCAGCAGCTTAGAAACCGGTCTTGCAACTAATGAAAAACTGTTTTTT.